Described below is a single TCR beta chain sequence and its context. This sample was taken from a study of long-term antiretroviral therapy in people with HIV. The immunoSEQ assay was v3.0, run at survey level. Some clones are missing from TCRdb's copy, which holds only in-frame ones; the method was immunoSEQ multiplex PCR. The sample records about 30,000 clones, almost 95% being singletons. The sample consisted of unsorted PBMCs, taken just over 7.3 years after starting antiretroviral therapy. The sequence derives from a man in his forties or fifties with HIV.

CDR3 sequence (DNA): TGTGCAAGTCGCTCCATTCCGACAGCCTGGGGAGGCTACGAGCAGTACTTC. Amino acids: CASRSIPTAWGGYEQYF. The chain couples TRBV12-2 to TRBJ2-7; the table's TRBD2 call for D was not verified on the DNA. TRBV12-2 is labeled a pseudogene. CDR3 length: 17 residues.